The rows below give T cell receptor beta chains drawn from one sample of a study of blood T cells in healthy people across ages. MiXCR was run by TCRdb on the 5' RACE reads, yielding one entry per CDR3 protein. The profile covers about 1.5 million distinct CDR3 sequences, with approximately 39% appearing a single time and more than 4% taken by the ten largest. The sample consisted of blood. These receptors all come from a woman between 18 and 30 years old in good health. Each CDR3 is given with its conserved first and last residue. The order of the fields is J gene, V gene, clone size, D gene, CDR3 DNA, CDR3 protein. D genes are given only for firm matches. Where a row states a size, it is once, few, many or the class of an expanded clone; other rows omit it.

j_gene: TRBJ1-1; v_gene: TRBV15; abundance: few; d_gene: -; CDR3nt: TGTGCCACCAGGATCCGGGGGAACACTGAAGCTTTCTTT; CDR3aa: CATRIRGNTEAFF
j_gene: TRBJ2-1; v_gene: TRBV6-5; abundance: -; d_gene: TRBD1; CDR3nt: TGTGCCAGCAGTCATGACAGGGGGTCAAGGAATGAGCAGTTCTTC; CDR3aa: CASSHDRGSRNEQFF
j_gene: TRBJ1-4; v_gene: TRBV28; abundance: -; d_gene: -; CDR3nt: TGTGCCAGCAGCAACACCCTCGGGGCGGAAAAACTGTTTTTT; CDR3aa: CASSNTLGAEKLFF
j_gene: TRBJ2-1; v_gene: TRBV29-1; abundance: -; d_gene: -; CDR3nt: TGCAGCGTTGCTCACACCCTTTCCCACAATGAGCAGTTCTTC; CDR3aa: CSVAHTLSHNEQFF
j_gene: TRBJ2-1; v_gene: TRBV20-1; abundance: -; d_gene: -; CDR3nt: TGCAGTGCCCCCGTCCCAAGCGATGAGCAGTTCTTC; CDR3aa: CSAPVPSDEQFF
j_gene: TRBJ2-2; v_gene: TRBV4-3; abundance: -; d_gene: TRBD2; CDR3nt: TGCGCCAGCAGCCAAGATACGACTAGCGGGAGGCCCGGGGAGCTGTTTTTT; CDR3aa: CASSQDTTSGRPGELFF
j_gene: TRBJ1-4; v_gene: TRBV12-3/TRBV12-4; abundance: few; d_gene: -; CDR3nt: TGTGCCAGCAGTTCCACGGATCGACCGTCAACTAATGAAAAACTGTTTTTT; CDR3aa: CASSSTDRPSTNEKLFF
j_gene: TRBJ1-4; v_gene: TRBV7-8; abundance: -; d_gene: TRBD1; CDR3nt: TGTGCAAGCAGCTCACAGGGGGCATCTGAAAAACTGTTTTTT; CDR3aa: CASSSQGASEKLFF
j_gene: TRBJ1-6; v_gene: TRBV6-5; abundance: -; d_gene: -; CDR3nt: TGTGCCAGCAGTTACGGGCTGGGAGGTAATTCACCCCTCCACTTT; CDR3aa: CASSYGLGGNSPLHF
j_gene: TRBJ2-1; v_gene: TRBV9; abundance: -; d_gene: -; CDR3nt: TGTGCCAGCAGCGTAGATATCACAGATGAGCAGTTCTTC; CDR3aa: CASSVDITDEQFF
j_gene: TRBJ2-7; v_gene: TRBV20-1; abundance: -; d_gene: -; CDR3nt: TGCAGCGCGCAAGGGTTCTACGAGCAGTACTTC; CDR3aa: CSAQGFYEQYF
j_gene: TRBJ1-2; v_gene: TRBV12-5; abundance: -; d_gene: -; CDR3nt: TGTGCTAGTGGTGTGGGACTGCTAGTCTATGGCTACACCTTC; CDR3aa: CASGVGLLVYGYTF
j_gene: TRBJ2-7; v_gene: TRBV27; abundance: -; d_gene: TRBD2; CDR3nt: TGTGCCCGGGGGGGTTTCCACGAGCAGTACTTC; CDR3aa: CARGGFHEQYF
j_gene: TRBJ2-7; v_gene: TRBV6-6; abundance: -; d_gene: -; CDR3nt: TGTGCCAGCAGTTACAGGACGGAGTCCTACGAGCAGTACTTC; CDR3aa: CASSYRTESYEQYF
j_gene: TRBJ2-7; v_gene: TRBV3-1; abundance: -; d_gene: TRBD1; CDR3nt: TGTGCCAGCAGCCAAGATTCATGGACAGGGGGCGAGCAGTACTTC; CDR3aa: CASSQDSWTGGEQYF
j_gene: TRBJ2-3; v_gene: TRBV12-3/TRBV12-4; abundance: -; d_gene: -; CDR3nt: TGTGCCAGCAGTTCACTCCTTGGAACAGATACGCAGTATTTT; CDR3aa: CASSSLLGTDTQYF
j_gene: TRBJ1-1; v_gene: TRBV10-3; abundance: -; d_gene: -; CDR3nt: TGTGCCATCAGCCCCGCAGGGATGGTGGCTGAAGCTTTCTTT; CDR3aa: CAISPAGMVAEAFF
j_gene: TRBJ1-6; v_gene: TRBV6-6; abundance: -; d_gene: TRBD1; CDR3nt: TGTGCCAGCAGTACAGGGGAATCACCCCTCCACTTT; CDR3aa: CASSTGESPLHF
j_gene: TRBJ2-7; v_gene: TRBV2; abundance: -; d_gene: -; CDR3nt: TGTGCCAGCACCCAAGGGAGTTTTGGCGACGAGCAGTACTTC; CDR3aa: CASTQGSFGDEQYF
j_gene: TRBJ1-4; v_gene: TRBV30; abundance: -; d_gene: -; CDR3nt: TGTGCCTGGAGTGTACCGGGTAGCGAAAAACTGTTTTTT; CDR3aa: CAWSVPGSEKLFF
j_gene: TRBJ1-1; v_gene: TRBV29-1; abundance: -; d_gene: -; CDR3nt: TGCAGCGTGGCCAACCTCAGGGGAGGGACTGAAGCTTTCTTT; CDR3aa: CSVANLRGGTEAFF
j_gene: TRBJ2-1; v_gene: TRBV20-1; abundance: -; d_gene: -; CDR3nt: TGCAGTGCTAGTGGGGGGGCAGGGGGCTATGAGCAGTTCTTC; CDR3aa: CSASGGAGGYEQFF
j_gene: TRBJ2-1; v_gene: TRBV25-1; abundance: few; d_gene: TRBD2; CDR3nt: TGTGCCAGCAGAGGAGCGGGAGGGCCCTACAATGAGCAGTTCTTC; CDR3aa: CASRGAGGPYNEQFF
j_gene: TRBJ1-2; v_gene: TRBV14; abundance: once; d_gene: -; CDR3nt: TGTGCCAGCAGCCAAGATCTCGACTGGGGCTACACCTTC; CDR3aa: CASSQDLDWGYTF
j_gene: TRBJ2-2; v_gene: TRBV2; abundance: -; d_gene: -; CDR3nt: TGTGCCACCCCAAAGGACGGATTAATCGCCGGGGAGCTGTTTTTT; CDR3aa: CATPKDGLIAGELFF
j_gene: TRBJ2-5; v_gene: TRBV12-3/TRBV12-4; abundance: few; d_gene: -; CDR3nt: TGTGCCAGCAATGCACAGGCGGGGTTGCACCAAGAGACCCAGTACTTC; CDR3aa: CASNAQAGLHQETQYF
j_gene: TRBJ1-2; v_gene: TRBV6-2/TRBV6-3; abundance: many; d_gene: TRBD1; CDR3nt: TGTGCCAGCAGTTCAGCCCGTAGGATACAGGGGAGCGGCTACACCTTC; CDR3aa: CASSSARRIQGSGYTF
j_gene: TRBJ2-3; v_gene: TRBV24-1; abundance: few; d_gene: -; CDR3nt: TGTGCCACCAGTGTCCTTTCCAGGGTTTGCACAGATACGCAGTATTTT; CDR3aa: CATSVLSRVCTDTQYF
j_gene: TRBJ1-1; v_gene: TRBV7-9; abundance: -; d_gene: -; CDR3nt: TGTGCCAGCAGCTTCAATCCGAGGCTGGAGGGGGGATGGTGGAACACTGAAGCTTTCTTT; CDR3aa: CASSFNPRLEGGWWNTEAFF
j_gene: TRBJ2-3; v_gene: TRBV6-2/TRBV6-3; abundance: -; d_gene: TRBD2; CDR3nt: TGTGCCAGCAGTTACGACCCTACTAGCGGGGTAATCACAGATACGCAGTATTTT; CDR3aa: CASSYDPTSGVITDTQYF
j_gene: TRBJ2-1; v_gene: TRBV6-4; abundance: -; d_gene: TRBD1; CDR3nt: TGTGCCGGCAGCGTTACAGGGGGCTCCTACAATGAGCAGTTCTTC; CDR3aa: CAGSVTGGSYNEQFF
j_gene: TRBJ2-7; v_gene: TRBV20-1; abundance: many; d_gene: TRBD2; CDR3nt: TGCAGTGCCAACCCGGGACTAGCGAGCTCCTACGAGCAGTACTTC; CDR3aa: CSANPGLASSYEQYF
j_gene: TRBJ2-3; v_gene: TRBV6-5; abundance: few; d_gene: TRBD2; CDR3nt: TGTGCCAGCAGACCCCTTGGACTAGCAAGCACAGATACGCAGTATTTT; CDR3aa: CASRPLGLASTDTQYF
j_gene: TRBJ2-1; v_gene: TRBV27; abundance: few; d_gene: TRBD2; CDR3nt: TGTGCCAGCAGTCTAACGTGGACTAGCGCCTACAATGAGCAGTTCTTC; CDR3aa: CASSLTWTSAYNEQFF
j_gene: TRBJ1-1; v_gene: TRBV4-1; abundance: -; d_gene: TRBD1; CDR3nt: TGCGCCAGCAGCCAAGTCGAGGTCGGGGACAGGGGACCAGCTTTCTTT; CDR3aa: CASSQVEVGDRGPAFF
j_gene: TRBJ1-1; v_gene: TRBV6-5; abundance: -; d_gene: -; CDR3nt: TGTGCCAGTAGAGCGGGCAGACAGACTGAAGCTTTCTTT; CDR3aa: CASRAGRQTEAFF
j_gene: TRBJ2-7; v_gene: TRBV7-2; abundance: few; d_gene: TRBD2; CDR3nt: TGTGCCAGCAGCTTGGGGACTACCACCACCTACGAGCAGTACTTC; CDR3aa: CASSLGTTTTYEQYF
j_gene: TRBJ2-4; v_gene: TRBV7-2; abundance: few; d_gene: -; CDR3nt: TGTGCCAGCAGGGGGACAAGTGGGCACATTCAGTACTTC; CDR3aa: CASRGTSGHIQYF
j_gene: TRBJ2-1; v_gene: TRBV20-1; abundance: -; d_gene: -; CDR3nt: TGCAGTGCTAACACGGGATTCGCCGGGTCTTACAATGAGCAGTTCTTC; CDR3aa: CSANTGFAGSYNEQFF
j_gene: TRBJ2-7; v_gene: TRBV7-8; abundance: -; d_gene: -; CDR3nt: TGTGCCAGCAGCTTAGCCGGGACACCGACCGAACTTTACGAGCAGTACTTC; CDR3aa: CASSLAGTPTELYEQYF
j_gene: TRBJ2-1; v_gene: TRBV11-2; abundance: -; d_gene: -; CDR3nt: TGTGCCAGCAGCTCCCGGTGGGGTGAGCAGTTCTTC; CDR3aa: CASSSRWGEQFF
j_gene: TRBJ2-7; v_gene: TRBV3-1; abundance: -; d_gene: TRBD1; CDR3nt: TGTGCCAGCAGCCACCGGGACAGGGAAACTACGCTACACAATGAGCAGTACTTC; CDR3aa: CASSHRDRETTLHNEQYF
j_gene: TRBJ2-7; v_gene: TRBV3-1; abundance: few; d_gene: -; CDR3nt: TGTGCCAGCAGCCAAGCCGGACAGAAGCAGTACTTC; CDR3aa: CASSQAGQKQYF
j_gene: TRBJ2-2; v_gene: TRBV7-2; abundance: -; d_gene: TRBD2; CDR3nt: TGTGCCAGCAGCTTCGCGCCGACCCTAACTATGAGCGGGAGGACCAACGCGAACACCGGGGAGCTGTTTTTT; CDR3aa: CASSFAPTLTMSGRTNANTGELFF
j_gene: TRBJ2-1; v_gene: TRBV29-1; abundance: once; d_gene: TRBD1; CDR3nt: TGCAGCGTTTCCGGGACAGGGGGCAATGAGCAGTTCTTC; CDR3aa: CSVSGTGGNEQFF
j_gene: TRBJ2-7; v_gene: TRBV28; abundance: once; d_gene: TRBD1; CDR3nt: TGTGCCAGCAGTTTAGAGGGGGCCGACGAGCAGTACTTC; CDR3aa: CASSLEGADEQYF
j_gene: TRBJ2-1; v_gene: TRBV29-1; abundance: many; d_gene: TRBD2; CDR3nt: TGCAGCGCGCTAGCGGCCTCCTACAATGAGCAGTTCTTC; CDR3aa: CSALAASYNEQFF
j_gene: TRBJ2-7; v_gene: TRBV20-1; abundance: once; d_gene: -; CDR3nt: TGCAGTGCTAGTCCTAGGAACTCCTACGAGCAGTACTTC; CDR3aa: CSASPRNSYEQYF